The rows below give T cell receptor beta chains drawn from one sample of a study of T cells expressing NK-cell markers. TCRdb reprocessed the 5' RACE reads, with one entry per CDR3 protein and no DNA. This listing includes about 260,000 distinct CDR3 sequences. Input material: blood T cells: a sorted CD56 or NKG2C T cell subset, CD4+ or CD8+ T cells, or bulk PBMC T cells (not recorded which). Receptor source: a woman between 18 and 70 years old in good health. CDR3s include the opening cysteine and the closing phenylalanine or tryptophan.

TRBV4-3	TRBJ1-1	CASSQEMGYTEAFF
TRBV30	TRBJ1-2	CAWSFYQPANYGYTF
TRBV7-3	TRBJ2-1	CASSFPEAASGSEAYNEQFF
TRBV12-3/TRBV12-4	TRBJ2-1	CASSLRGAGNEQFF
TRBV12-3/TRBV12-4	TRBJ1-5	CASSLGLSNQPQHF
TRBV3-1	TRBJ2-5	CASSQLPGGALPQETQYF
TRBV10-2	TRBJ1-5	CASSDWGRLRQPQHF
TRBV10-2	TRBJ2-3	CASRNLGTGRDTQYF
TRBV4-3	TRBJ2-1	CASSHGGASNEQFF
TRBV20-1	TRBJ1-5	CSVQRGRVFNQPQHF
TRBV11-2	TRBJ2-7	CASSLVQTTYEQYF
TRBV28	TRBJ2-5	CASSFGGRETQYF
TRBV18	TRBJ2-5	CASSPAGGKETQYF
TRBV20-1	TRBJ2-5	CSAGGGGVGQETQYF
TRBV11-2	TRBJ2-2	CASNLGGVNTGELFF
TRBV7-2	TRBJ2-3	CASSLAGTGVADTQYF